In this sample, the clone carrying this T cell receptor beta chain turned up a few times. Its antigen is still unknown. The sample is drawn from a study of vaccination and CD4 T cells after COVID-19. About the study: The stimulus for the cells was overlapping spike peptides derived from SARS-CoV-2, HCoV-NL63, HCoV-OC43 and HCoV-229E. General observations from the study: For convalescent patients, 304 of the 307 vaccine-specific clones analyzed were classified as spike mono-reactive.

The treatment here: approximately 9-day PBMC culture with coronavirus spike peptide pools or control peptides (ViraFEST assay). By negative selection, CD4+ T cells were isolated once culture had run for about 10 days. CDR3 size: 15 residues. The germline gives CDR1 DFQATT, CDR2 SNEGSKA (reference sequence). The V gene lost 6 bases and the J gene lost 0 bases, with 15 bases spanning the gap. The Oncomine TCR Beta short-read assay sequenced DNA from cultured CD4+ T cells. TCRdb ran MiXCR on the PCR reads and lists one entry per CDR3 protein. This table holds about 11,000 distinct CDR3 sequences, approximately 50% found once.

The chain employs TRBV20-1 and TRBJ1-5, with D possibly being TRBD1 (6 bases). The TCR sequence derives from a human donor who had recovered from COVID-19. Sample: CD4+ T cells from blood, cultured in vitro. The CDR3 is CSASRGPLSNQPQHF. The CDR3 region has the DNA TGCAGTGCAAGCAGGGGACCCCTTAGCAATCAGCCCCAGCATTTT.